A selection of T cell receptor beta chains follows, all from one sample in a study of shared clonotypes between healthy human individuals. TCRdb's copy holds only in-frame clones and misses some; the assay was immunoSEQ multiplex PCR. Of hundreds of thousands of clones listed, more than 95% were seen once; the top ten hold less than 0.35%. Sequenced material: naive CD8+ T cells sorted from blood. The source is a man younger than 40 in good health. Both conserved end residues are part of each CDR3. A D gene is named only where the DNA matches it firmly. Clone size is shown for a subset of rows, as once, few, many or a class of expanded clone.

D gene | clone size | CDR3 length | J gene | V gene | CDR3 DNA | CDR3 protein
NA | NA | 15 | TRBJ1-5 | TRBV6-5 | TGTGCCAGCAGTTATCGGGGGGCAGGCAATCAGCCCCAGCATTTT | CASSYRGAGNQPQHF
TRBD2 | NA | 17 | TRBJ2-5 | TRBV7-9 | TGTGCCAGCAGCTTTTTAAAAAATAGCGGGAGTGAGGAGACCCAGTACTTC | CASSFLKNSGSEETQYF
NA | NA | 17 | TRBJ1-4 | TRBV28 | TGTGCCAGCAGTTTACCCGGGACGGATGCAACTAATGAAAAACTGTTTTTT | CASSLPGTDATNEKLFF
TRBD1 | NA | 16 | TRBJ2-7 | TRBV11-3 | TGTGCCAGCAGCGTACTCCGGGACAGGGCGTCCTACGAGCAGTACTTC | CASSVLRDRASYEQYF
TRBD1 | NA | 16 | TRBJ1-2 | TRBV19 | TGTGCCAGTAGTACCTCCGTGGGACAGCAACACTATGGCTACACCTTC | CASSTSVGQQHYGYTF
NA | NA | 14 | TRBJ2-7 | TRBV27 | TGTGCCAGCAGTTTGGGGCCATTGTCCTACGAGCAGTACTTC | CASSLGPLSYEQYF
NA | NA | 14 | TRBJ1-5 | TRBV28 | TGTGCCTGCTCGGCGTCGGGCGGCAATCAGCCCCAGCATTTT | CACSASGGNQPQHF
NA | NA | 13 | TRBJ2-7 | TRBV5-6 | TGTGCCAGCAGTTCAGGGTACCCCTACGAGCAGTACTTC | CASSSGYPYEQYF
NA | NA | 14 | TRBJ2-3 | TRBV29-1 | TGCAGCGTTGGTCGGTTAGGGTTAGCAGATACGCAGTATTTT | CSVGRLGLADTQYF
TRBD1 | NA | 13 | TRBJ2-7 | TRBV7-9 | TGTGCCAGCAGCTTCAGGGGGTCCTACGAGCAGTACTTC | CASSFRGSYEQYF
NA | NA | 12 | TRBJ2-7 | TRBV5-5 | TGTGCCAGCAGCTTGGTAATCTACGAGCAGTACTTC | CASSLVIYEQYF
NA | NA | 11 | TRBJ2-7 | TRBV2 | TGTGCCAGCAGGGACAGCTACGAGCAGTACTTC | CASRDSYEQYF
NA | NA | 15 | TRBJ2-7 | TRBV6-5 | TGTGCCAGCAGTTACAGGCCCCCACCCTCCTACGAGCAGTACTTC | CASSYRPPPSYEQYF
NA | NA | 12 | TRBJ2-2 | TRBV30 | TGTGCCTGGATAGACCCCACCGGGGAGCTGTTTTTT | CAWIDPTGELFF
TRBD2 | NA | 15 | TRBJ2-1 | TRBV4-1 | TGCGCCAGCAGCCAAGACCCCGGACTAGCGGGAGAGCAGTTCTTC | CASSQDPGLAGEQFF
NA | NA | 16 | TRBJ1-2 | TRBV7-9 | TGTGCCAGCAGCTCGTCCCTAGGGGGGCGCCTCTATGGCTACACCTTC | CASSSSLGGRLYGYTF
NA | NA | 14 | TRBJ2-4 | TRBV9 | TGTGCCAGCAGCGCATTCGGGGATAGGGACATTCAGTACTTC | CASSAFGDRDIQYF
NA | once | 15 | TRBJ2-1 | TRBV14 | TGTGCCAGCAGCCAACGGCTAGCAGTCTACAATGAGCAGTTCTTC | CASSQRLAVYNEQFF
TRBD2 | once | 14 | TRBJ2-7 | TRBV11-2 | TGTGCCAGCAGCCGGGGACTAGCGTTCCTGGAGCAGTACTTC | CASSRGLAFLEQYF
TRBD2 | NA | 19 | TRBJ2-2 | TRBV4-3 | TGCGCCAGCAGCCAAGACAGGGTGCTAGCGGGAGGGCAGACCGGGGAGCTGTTTTTT | CASSQDRVLAGGQTGELFF
TRBD1 | NA | 14 | TRBJ2-7 | TRBV27 | TGTGCCAGCAGCACCGGGACAGGGGGCTTCGAGCAGTACTTC | CASSTGTGGFEQYF
NA | NA | 12 | TRBJ1-2 | TRBV7-9 | TGTGCCAGCAGCCGACAGCACCGGGGCTACACCTTC | CASSRQHRGYTF
NA | once | 16 | TRBJ2-7 | TRBV18 | TGTGCCAGCTCACCCGGACCCTCGGGGGGCCACTACGAGCAGTACTTC | CASSPGPSGGHYEQYF
TRBD2 | NA | 18 | TRBJ2-2 | TRBV9 | TGTGCCAGCAGCGTAGCTGTAGGGAGGGCCTCGAGCACCGGGGAGCTGTTTTTT | CASSVAVGRASSTGELFF
TRBD1 | once | 15 | TRBJ2-7 | TRBV7-3 | TGTGCCAGCAGCCCCGGGACAGGGCGGCTGGCTGAGCAGTACTTC | CASSPGTGRLAEQYF
NA | NA | 13 | TRBJ1-5 | TRBV2 | TGTGCCAGCAGCGGCGACACGAATCAGCCCCAGCATTTT | CASSGDTNQPQHF
TRBD1 | NA | 16 | TRBJ1-5 | TRBV28 | TGTGCCAGCGCCACGGGACAGGGGGCTGTTAGCCAGCCCCAGCATTTT | CASATGQGAVSQPQHF
TRBD2 | NA | 15 | TRBJ2-7 | TRBV11-2 | TGTGCCAGCAGCGAGGTGGGGGGGATATCACGGGAGCAGTACTTC | CASSEVGGISREQYF
NA | NA | 14 | TRBJ2-7 | TRBV27 | TGTGCCAGCAGCTCCGGGACTGAGACCTACGAGCAGTACTTC | CASSSGTETYEQYF
NA | NA | 16 | TRBJ2-7 | TRBV7-9 | TGTGCCAGCAGCTACGACCTAACAGACATTACCTACGAGCAGTACTTC | CASSYDLTDITYEQYF
NA | NA | 16 | TRBJ1-5 | TRBV5-1 | TGCGCCAGCAGCTTAACCGGGTGGTTTCGGAATCAGCCCCAGCATTTT | CASSLTGWFRNQPQHF
NA | NA | 15 | TRBJ1-1 | TRBV5-6 | TGTGCCAGCAGCTCCGGCGAGCGGGGTGGAACTGAAGCTTTCTTT | CASSSGERGGTEAFF
NA | NA | 14 | TRBJ2-3 | TRBV18 | TGTGCCAGCTCACCTGCAGGGAGCACAGATACGCAGTATTTT | CASSPAGSTDTQYF
NA | NA | 14 | TRBJ2-3 | TRBV27 | TGTGCCAGCAGGGTTTTAGCGGGCACAGATACGCAGTATTTT | CASRVLAGTDTQYF
TRBD2 | NA | 16 | TRBJ2-3 | TRBV6-5 | TGTGCCAGCAGTTCACTAGCGGGAGAAACCACAGATACGCAGTATTTT | CASSSLAGETTDTQYF
NA | NA | 16 | TRBJ2-1 | TRBV5-4 | TGTGCCAGCAGCTGGGGCACAGCGCCAGAAGGCAATGAGCAGTTCTTC | CASSWGTAPEGNEQFF
NA | NA | 12 | TRBJ2-5 | TRBV7-7 | TGTGCCAGCCGAGCAGAATCCGGGACCCAGTACTTC | CASRAESGTQYF
TRBD1 | NA | 16 | TRBJ2-7 | TRBV7-8 | TGTGCCAGCAGGAATAGGGAACAGGGGGTGGGCTACGAGCAGTACTTC | CASRNREQGVGYEQYF
NA | NA | 16 | TRBJ2-2 | TRBV14 | TGTGCCAGCAGCCAAGCTGCGGGGCGAGGTTCCGGGGAGCTGTTTTTT | CASSQAAGRGSGELFF
TRBD2 | NA | 13 | TRBJ2-5 | TRBV6-5 | TGTGCCAGCGGCTCTAGCGGCCAAGAGACCCAGTACTTC | CASGSSGQETQYF
NA | NA | 14 | TRBJ2-7 | TRBV4-1 | TGCGCCAGCAGCCAAGGGGGTGAGGCCTACGAGCAGTACTTC | CASSQGGEAYEQYF
NA | NA | 11 | TRBJ2-1 | TRBV4-1 | TGCGCCAGCAGCCAATCCTATGAGCAGTTCTTC | CASSQSYEQFF
TRBD2 | NA | 12 | TRBJ2-3 | TRBV9 | TGTGCCAGCAGCGGTAGCGGGAGTACGCAGTATTTT | CASSGSGSTQYF
TRBD2 | NA | 15 | TRBJ2-3 | TRBV27 | TGTGCCAGCAGTGCCCAGCGGGAGGTCACAGATACGCAGTATTTT | CASSAQREVTDTQYF
NA | NA | 13 | TRBJ2-5 | TRBV27 | TGTGCCAGCAGTCCCCTGGGGGTAGAGACCCAGTACTTC | CASSPLGVETQYF
NA | NA | 16 | TRBJ2-2 | TRBV5-1 | TGCGCCAGACTAGACATTGCGGGACCTAACACCGGGGAGCTGTTTTTT | CARLDIAGPNTGELFF